These 21 T cell receptor beta chains came from one sample sequenced in a study of control samples from healthy donors and cancer patients. TCRdb's copy holds only in-frame clones and misses some; the assay was immunoSEQ multiplex PCR. The table records about 51,000 clones, roughly 90% of them present only once. The specimen sequenced was PBMCs. These receptor sequences come from a middle-aged man with colorectal cancer.

J is TRBJ1-2 and V is TRBV6-5, with 9 bases matching TRBD1. The germline CDR1 and CDR2 sequences are MNHEY and SVGAGI. The CDR3 is 15 amino acids. Germline trimming cut 4 bases from V and 3 bases from J; bases unmatched to any gene: 6. The CDR3 DNA follows: TGTGCCAGCAGTTCCTTGACAGGGGGGGACTATGGCTACACCTTC. Translation gives CASSSLTGGDYGYTF.

CDR3 sequence reads: CASSGTGSFSGNTIYF. For the CDR3, the DNA is TGTGCCAGCAGCGGTACAGGATCCTTCTCTGGAAACACCATATATTTT. V gene TRBV9 combines with J gene TRBJ1-3; TRBD1 is a possible D gene (5 bases). The germline V gene has CDR1 SGDLS and CDR2 YYNGEE. Trimming took off 3 bases at V and 0 bases at J, with 13 bases between the two ends. This CDR3 is built from 16 residues.

The gene calls are TRBV21-1 and TRBJ1-4; TRBD1, the table's D call, was not compared with the DNA. TRBV21-1 is designated a pseudogene. The CDR3 has 22 amino acids. CDR3 bases: TGTGCCAGCAGCAAACGGACGAACAGGGGGACAGGGGGCAAAATGACTAATGAAAAACTGTTTTTT. Translated, it gives CASSKRTNRGTGGKMTNEKLFF.

The chain couples TRBV19 to TRBJ2-5; no clear D gene. Germline V gene sequence: CDR1 LNHDA, CDR2 SQIVND (reference sequence). This CDR3 spans 16 amino acids. V lost 9 bases and J lost 1, with 21 bases in between. The DNA for the CDR3 is TGTGCCAGCAAGAAACGGGCCACTCGGGTCCAAGAGACCCAGTACTTC. The encoded protein is CASKKRATRVQETQYF. Together with reference TRBV19 and TRBJ2-5, the CDR3 gives the full variable domain: DGGITQSPKYLFRKEGQNVTLSCEQNLNHDAMYWYRQDPGQGLRLIYYSQIVNDFQKGDIAEGYSVSREKKESFPLTVTSAQKNPTAFYLCASKKRATRVQETQYFGPGTRLLVL.

A single count supports this clone. The V gene is TRBV6-5, the J gene TRBJ1-2, with 8 bases that match TRBD1. The CDR3 contains 13 residues. With 6 bases clipped from V and 3 bases from J, the junction kept 3 bases outside the gene matches. The V gene's germline CDR1 is MNHEY and CDR2 SVGAGI. Here the CDR3 reads CASSSTGDYGYTF. Written as DNA, the CDR3 is TGTGCCAGCAGCTCGACAGGGGACTATGGCTACACCTTC.

This chain joins TRBV5-6 and TRBJ1-6; D remains unclear. Germline lookup yields CDR1 SGHDT and CDR2 YYEEEE. The CDR3 runs 14 residues. The ends were cut back, 2 bases at V and 8 bases at J, with 11 bases in the middle. The CDR3 protein is CASSFAYQDSPLHF. The DNA for the CDR3 is TGTGCCAGCAGCTTCGCCTACCAAGATTCACCCCTCCACTTT.

This clone was recorded a few times. The V call is TRBV30, the J call TRBJ1-3, with D uncertain. The CDR3 consists of 15 residues. CDR1 and CDR2 (germline): GTSNPN, SVGIG (reference sequence). The V end lost 1 base, the J end lost 2 bases, and 12 bases lay between the germline ends. CDR3 in DNA: TGTGCCTGGAGTGGGATCCGGGCCACTGGAAACACCATATATTTT. Amino acid sequence: CAWSGIRATGNTIYF.

This sequence joins TRBV3-1 (or the pseudogene TRBV3-2) and TRBJ1-2; D is undetermined. Germline CDR1 is LGHDT and CDR2 is YNNKEL (reference sequence). The CDR3 extends over 15 amino acids. V gave up 0 bases and J gave up 0 bases, with 8 bases separating them. CDR3 protein: CASSQEEQTNYGYTF. The CDR3 coding sequence is TGTGCCAGCAGCCAAGAGGAGCAAACTAACTATGGCTACACCTTC.

J is TRBJ1-5 and V is TRBV30; D unclear. This CDR3 is built from 15 residues. V was cut by 0 bases and J by 0 bases, with 9 bases left in between. From germline, CDR1 is GTSNPN and CDR2 SVGIG (reference sequence). Here the CDR3 DNA reads TGTGCCTGGAGTGTCGGAGCGTATAGCAATCAGCCCCAGCATTTT. It yields the protein CAWSVGAYSNQPQHF.

The chain uses TRBV6-6 and TRBJ1-6; TRBD1 matches 7 bases. CDR1 is MNHNY, CDR2 SVGAGI, per germline (reference sequence). The CDR3 has 13 amino acids. Germline trimming cut 6 bases from V and 6 bases from J; bases unmatched to any gene: 2. This CDR3 is CASSGQVNSPLHF. The CDR3 DNA is TGTGCCAGCAGCGGACAGGTTAATTCACCCCTCCACTTT.

The chain recombines TRBV7-9 with TRBJ1-1, with 8 bases that match TRBD1. The germline CDR1 and CDR2 sequences are SEHNR and FQNEAQ (reference sequence). V dropped 0 bases and J dropped 8; count of bases not matched to a gene: 20. The CDR3 has 19 amino acids. CDR3 amino acids: CASSLAARWQGASRMEAFF. CDR3 coding DNA: TGTGCCAGCAGCTTAGCGGCTCGTTGGCAGGGGGCTAGTAGGATGGAAGCTTTCTTT.

The chain links TRBV6-5 to TRBJ1-2; tentatively, D is TRBD1 (5 bases). The CDR3 runs 14 residues. Trimming pared 4 bases from V and 11 bases from J, leaving 20 bases between. Germline V lookup: CDR1 MNHEY, CDR2 SVGAGI. As DNA, the CDR3 is TGTGCCAGCAGTTCGTCGACAGTGATATCGATTTACACCTTC. This sequence encodes CASSSSTVISIYTF.

CDR3 amino acids: CASSDSDNNEQFF. DNA for the CDR3: TGTGCCAGCAGTGACTCGGACAACAATGAGCAGTTCTTC. This rearrangement joins TRBV6-4 to TRBJ2-1; tentative D call: TRBD1 (5 bases). Per the germline V gene, CDR1 is MRHNA and CDR2 is SNTAGT. Trimming pared 0 bases from V and 5 bases from J, leaving 5 bases between. This CDR3 has 13 residues.

The chain employs TRBV5-6 and TRBJ2-7; no clear D. Germline V CDR1 and CDR2: SGHDT, YYEEEE. CDR3 length equals 16 residues. The ends were cut back, 3 bases at V and 3 bases at J, with 19 bases in the middle. The CDR3 region has the DNA TGTGCCAGCAGCTCCCGCCTAGGGAAGGAAGGCTACGAGCAGTACTTC. Residues: CASSSRLGKEGYEQYF.

The rearrangement uses TRBV6-2 or TRBV6-3 and TRBJ1-2; D perhaps matches TRBD1 (5 bases). The CDR3 has 12 residues. Germline-derived CDR1 and CDR2 are MNHEY and SVGEGT. The V end lost 2 bases, the J end lost 8 bases, and 9 bases lay between the germline ends. The CDR3 protein is CASSYGAEGYTF. DNA for the CDR3: TGTGCCAGCAGTTACGGGGCGGAAGGCTACACCTTC.

This rearrangement joins TRBV7-9 to TRBJ1-1; D gene ambiguous. The germline V and J ends were trimmed by 2 bases and 1 base, with 14 bases remaining between them. The CDR3 sequence is 16 residues long. Per germline, CDR1 SEHNR and CDR2 FQNEAQ (reference sequence). For the CDR3, the DNA is TGTGCCAGCAGCTTAACGCTGGGAATTTGGAACACTGAAGCTTTCTTT. Protein sequence: CASSLTLGIWNTEAFF.

V gene TRBV28 combines with J gene TRBJ1-2; D is unresolved. Germline assignment: CDR1 MDHEN and CDR2 SYDVKM. The ends were cut back, 3 bases at V and 4 bases at J, with 12 bases in the middle. The CDR3 is made up of 14 amino acids. In nucleotides, the CDR3 is TGTGCCAGCAGTTTTTGGAGAGAATCCTATGGCTACACCTTC. Amino acid sequence: CASSFWRESYGYTF.

This clone was picked up a small number of times. The chain combines TRBV11-2 with TRBJ2-7; no firm D call. The CDR3 contains 13 residues. Germline lookup yields CDR1 SGHAT and CDR2 FQNNGV. V dropped 1 base and J dropped 6 bases, with 10 bases sitting between them. The CDR3 coding sequence is TGTGCCAGCAGCTTAGCCCTTGGACGCGAGCAGTACTTC. This sequence encodes CASSLALGREQYF.

This rearrangement joins TRBV7-9 to TRBJ1-2; D is unclear. Germline V gene data show CDR1 as SEHNR and CDR2 as FQNEAQ (reference sequence). The V end lost 4 bases, the J end lost 7 bases, and 13 bases lay between the germline ends. The CDR3 contains 13 residues. DNA of the CDR3: TGTGCCAGCAGCTCTACCCAAGGGCGTGGCTACACCTTC. Amino acid sequence: CASSSTQGRGYTF.

This rearrangement joins TRBV11-3 to TRBJ2-1, with TRBD2 identical over 9 bases. This CDR3 region has 15 residues. V dropped 0 bases and J dropped 7; count of bases not matched to a gene: 4. Germline lookup yields CDR1 SGHNT and CDR2 YENEEA. The DNA for the CDR3 is TGTGCCAGCAGCTTAGAGACTAGCGGTCTTAATGAGCAGTTCTTC. It translates to CASSLETSGLNEQFF.

The V call is TRBV10-3, the J call TRBJ1-5, with 8 bases fitting TRBD1. CDR3 size: 19 residues. The junction had 14 bases not matched to a gene; V was cut back by 0 bases and J by 4 bases. Germline V gene lookup returns CDR1 ENHRY and CDR2 SYGVKD. CDR3 nucleotide sequence: TGTGCCATCAGTGAGTCAAAACCACAGGGGGGTGTGGGGAATCAGCCCCAGCATTTT. Translated, it gives CAISESKPQGGVGNQPQHF.